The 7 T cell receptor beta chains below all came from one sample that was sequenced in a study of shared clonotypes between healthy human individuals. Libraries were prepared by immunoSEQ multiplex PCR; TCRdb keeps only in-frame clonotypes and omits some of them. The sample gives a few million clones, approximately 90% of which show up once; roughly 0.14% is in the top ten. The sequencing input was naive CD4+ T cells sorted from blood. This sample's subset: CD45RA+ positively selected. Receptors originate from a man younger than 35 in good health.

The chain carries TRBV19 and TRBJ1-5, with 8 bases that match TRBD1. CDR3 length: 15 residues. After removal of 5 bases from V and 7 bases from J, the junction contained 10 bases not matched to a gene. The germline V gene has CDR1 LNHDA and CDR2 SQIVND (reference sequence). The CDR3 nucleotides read TGTGCCAGTAGTCCAAACCAGGGGGCAGGACAGCCCCAGCATTTT. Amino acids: CASSPNQGAGQPQHF. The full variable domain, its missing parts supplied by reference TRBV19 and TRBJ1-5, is DGGITQSPKYLFRKEGQNVTLSCEQNLNHDAMYWYRQDPGQGLRLIYYSQIVNDFQKGDIAEGYSVSREKKESFPLTVTSAQKNPTAFYLCASSPNQGAGQPQHFGDGTRLSIL.

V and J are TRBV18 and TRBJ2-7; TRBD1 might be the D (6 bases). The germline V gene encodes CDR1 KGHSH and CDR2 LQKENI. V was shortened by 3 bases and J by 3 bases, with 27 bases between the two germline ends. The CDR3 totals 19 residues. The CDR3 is CASSPFGPGQGSESYEQYF. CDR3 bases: TGTGCCAGCTCACCCTTTGGACCGGGACAAGGGTCGGAGAGCTACGAGCAGTACTTC.

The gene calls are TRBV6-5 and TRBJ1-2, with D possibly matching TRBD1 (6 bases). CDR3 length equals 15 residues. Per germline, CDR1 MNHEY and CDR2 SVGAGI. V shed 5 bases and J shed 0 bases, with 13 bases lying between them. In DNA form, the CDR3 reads TGTGCCAGCAGTCGAACAGGGTACGCTAACTATGGCTACACCTTC. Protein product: CASSRTGYANYGYTF.

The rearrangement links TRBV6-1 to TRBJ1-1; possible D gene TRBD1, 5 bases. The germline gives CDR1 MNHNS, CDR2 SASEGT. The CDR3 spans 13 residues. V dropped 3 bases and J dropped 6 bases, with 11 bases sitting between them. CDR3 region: CASSDAGRPEAFF. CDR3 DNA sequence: TGTGCCAGCAGTGATGCAGGGCGACCTGAAGCTTTCTTT.

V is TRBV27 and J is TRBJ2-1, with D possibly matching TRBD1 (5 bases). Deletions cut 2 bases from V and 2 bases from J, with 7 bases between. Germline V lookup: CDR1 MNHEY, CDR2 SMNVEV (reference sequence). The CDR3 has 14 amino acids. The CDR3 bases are TGTGCCAGCAGTTTAGACAGTACCTACAATGAGCAGTTCTTC. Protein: CASSLDSTYNEQFF.

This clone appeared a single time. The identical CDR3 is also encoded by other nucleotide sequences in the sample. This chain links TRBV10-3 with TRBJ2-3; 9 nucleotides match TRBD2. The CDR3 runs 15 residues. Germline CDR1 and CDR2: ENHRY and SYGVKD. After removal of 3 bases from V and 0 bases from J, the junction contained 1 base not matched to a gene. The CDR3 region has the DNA TGTGCCATCAGTGATCTAGCGGGGAGCACAGATACGCAGTATTTT. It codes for CAISDLAGSTDTQYF.

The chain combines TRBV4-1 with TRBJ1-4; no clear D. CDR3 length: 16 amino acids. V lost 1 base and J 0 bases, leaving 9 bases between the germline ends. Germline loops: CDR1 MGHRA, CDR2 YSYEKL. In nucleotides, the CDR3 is TGCGCCAGCAGCCAAGGATTACCGACAACTAATGAAAAACTGTTTTTT. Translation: CASSQGLPTTNEKLFF.